These 22 T cell receptor beta chains originate from one sample sequenced in a study of T cells in Graves' hyperthyroidism and ophthalmopathy. RNA transcripts were the template for amplifying TCR beta CDR3 regions. First-round RT-PCR with HTBI primers amplified the TCR CDR3 region. MiXCR, run by TCRdb on the multiplex PCR reads, gives a single entry per CDR3 protein. The data contain more than 550,000 distinct CDR3 sequences, about 18% of them singletons. The sequencing sample was made of blood. The source of these receptors is a man aged 45 to 65 with Graves' hyperthyroidism.

This clonotype has ten or more counts. The chain links TRBV7-8 to TRBJ2-1; D ambiguous. The ends were cut back, 5 bases at V and 0 bases at J, with 14 bases in the middle. The CDR3 is 16 amino acids. The V gene's germline CDR1 is SGHVS and CDR2 FQNEAQ. The CDR3 DNA reads as TGTGCCAGCAGCGCCAAACTGGAAAGCTCCTACAATGAGCAGTTCTTC. Protein sequence: CASSAKLESSYNEQFF.

At least ten counts were recorded for this clonotype. The chain recombines TRBV6-2 or TRBV6-3 with TRBJ1-1, with no clear D. V was pared by 0 bases and J by 4 bases, with 6 bases between. Per the germline V gene, CDR1 is MNHEY and CDR2 is SVGEGT. The CDR3 sequence is 13 residues long. Here the CDR3 DNA reads TGTGCCAGCAGTTACTCGAGATTCACTGAAGCTTTCTTT. Its translation: CASSYSRFTEAFF.

This chain links TRBV25-1 with TRBJ2-7; 8 nucleotides align to TRBD2. The CDR3 spans 14 residues. CDR1 MGHDK and CDR2 SYGVNS come from the germline V gene. V lost 5 bases and J lost 5; bases outside the gene matches: 8. The CDR3 sequence: CASSNSGSSDEQYF. CDR3 bases: TGTGCCAGCAGTAACAGCGGGAGTTCCGACGAGCAGTACTTC.

CDR3 residues: CSARDVARGTGELFF. DNA of the CDR3: TGCAGTGCTAGAGATGTTGCCAGGGGCACCGGGGAGCTGTTTTTT. The chain has TRBV20-1 and TRBJ2-2; maybe TRBD1 (6 bases). The germline CDR1 and CDR2 sequences are DFQATT and SNEGSKA (reference sequence). The V end lost 0 bases, the J end lost 4 bases, and 12 bases lay between the germline ends. CDR3 length: 15 residues.

This chain connects TRBV6-5 to TRBJ1-5; D is perhaps TRBD1 (6 bases). This CDR3 spans 17 amino acids. Germline V gene data show CDR1 as MNHEY and CDR2 as SVGAGI. V shed 4 bases and J shed 4 bases, with 20 bases lying between them. CDR3 region: CASSSDGTDRSNQPQHF. The CDR3 nucleotides are TGTGCCAGCAGTTCCGACGGAACGGACAGATCAAATCAGCCCCAGCATTTT.

This clonotype appeared many times. For the CDR3, the DNA is TGTGCCACCAGTGATCACAGGGGGCGTAATGAAGCTTTCTTT. Its protein product is CATSDHRGRNEAFF. This sequence joins TRBV24-1 and TRBJ1-1; 9 bases agree with TRBD1. The CDR3 spans 14 residues. The trim removed 3 bases at V and 7 bases at J, leaving 5 bases unmatched. In germline, CDR1 is KGHDR, CDR2 SFDVKD.

This clonotype was seen at least ten times. The V gene is TRBV20-1, the J gene TRBJ2-5; tentative D call: TRBD2 (6 bases). Germline V gene sequence: CDR1 DFQATT, CDR2 SNEGSKA (reference sequence). V was pared by 5 bases and J by 4 bases, with 20 bases between. The CDR3 has 15 residues. The CDR3 DNA sequence: TGCAGTGCTTCCATCCCCCGGGACTTTAGAGAGACCCAGTACTTC. Protein product: CSASIPRDFRETQYF.

This clonotype has only a few counts. J is TRBJ2-3 and V is TRBV7-9; D is ambiguous. Trimming stripped 5 bases from V and 1 base from J, with 10 bases between. Per the germline V gene, CDR1 is SEHNR and CDR2 is FQNEAQ (reference sequence). The CDR3 runs 14 residues. Written as DNA, the CDR3 is TGTGCCAGCAGCCATGAACCCCGCACAGATACGCAGTATTTT. Amino acids: CASSHEPRTDTQYF.

This clonotype was seen a handful of times. One end of the junction is discordant with germline, which a read error may explain. The rearrangement uses TRBV7-9 and TRBJ1-6; D is perhaps TRBD1 (5 bases). Per the germline V gene, CDR1 is SEHNR and CDR2 is FQNEAQ (reference sequence). The CDR3 has 15 amino acids. The CDR3 spells CVSSLAGRANSPLHF. For the CDR3, the DNA is TGTGTCAGCAGCTTAGCCGGCAGGGCTAATTCACCCCTCCACTTT.

This clonotype was recorded a few times. The chain employs TRBV10-1 and TRBJ1-2, with unresolved D. In germline, CDR1 is WNHNN, CDR2 SYGVQD (reference sequence). This CDR3 contains 13 residues. V lost 2 bases to trimming and J lost 4 bases, with 8 bases between them. CDR3: CASSESKVYGYTF. CDR3 DNA: TGCGCCAGCAGTGAGAGCAAAGTCTATGGCTACACCTTC.

With respect to this clonotype: A junction boundary mismatches the germline segment, possibly from a read error. V and J are TRBV11-2 and TRBJ1-1; D remains ambiguous. This CDR3 has 17 amino acids. Germline V CDR1 and CDR2: SGHAT, FQNNGV. The CDR3 bases are TGTGCGAGCAGCCCGACCTATGCCCGGGCCTGGAGCACTGAAGCTTTCTTT. Encoded protein: CASSPTYARAWSTEAFF.

This clonotype was observed at least ten times. The gene calls are TRBV11-2 and TRBJ2-1; 8 bases line up with TRBD2. The CDR3 is 16 amino acids. V trimming: 2 bases; J trimming: 4 bases; junction bases outside the gene matches: 7. CDR1 is SGHAT, CDR2 FQNNGV, per germline. CDR3 in amino acids: CASSLSFAGGYNEQFF. The DNA for the CDR3 is TGTGCCAGCAGCTTAAGTTTTGCGGGAGGATACAATGAGCAGTTCTTC.

The chain couples TRBV12-3 or TRBV12-4 to TRBJ2-7; no clear D gene. This CDR3 region has 16 residues. Trimming stripped 6 bases from V and 2 bases from J, with 20 bases between. The CDR3 sequence: CASSRRPGYLPYEQYF. The CDR3 DNA reads as TGTGCCAGCAGCCGTAGACCGGGCTACCTCCCCTACGAGCAGTACTTC.

V gene TRBV6-1 combines with J gene TRBJ2-1, with D perhaps matching TRBD2 (6 bases). Between the trimmed V and J ends, which lost 6 bases and 9 bases, there was a span of 15 bases. There are 13 residues in the CDR3. The germline CDR1 and CDR2 sequences are MNHNS and SASEGT. The DNA of the CDR3 is TGTGCCAGCAGGTGGACACCCGGGGGTGAGCAGTTCTTC. Its translation: CASRWTPGGEQFF.

The chain recombines TRBV5-5 with TRBJ2-2, with 11 nucleotides matching TRBD2. V shed 0 bases, J shed 4 bases, and the junction held 2 bases outside the gene matches. The CDR3 is 16 residues long. Germline V gene sequence: CDR1 SGHKS, CDR2 YYEKEE (reference sequence). In nucleotides, the CDR3 is TGTGCCAGCAGCTTGGAACTAGCGGGGGTCACCGGGGAGCTGTTTTTT. It is translated as CASSLELAGVTGELFF.

This clonotype was detected only a few times. At one boundary the junction diverges from the germline segment, which might be a read error. V gene TRBV6-1 combines with J gene TRBJ2-2; 8 bases are shared with TRBD2. The CDR3 is 16 amino acids. Germline CDR1 MNHNS, CDR2 SASEGT. The CDR3 DNA follows: TGTGTCAGCAGTGAAGCGGGGGCAGTTGGCACCGGGGAGCTGTTTTTT. Translated, it gives CVSSEAGAVGTGELFF.

In this sample, this clonotype turned up many times. This chain links TRBV10-3 with TRBJ2-2, with 10 bases that match TRBD1. This CDR3 has 16 residues. V lost 4 bases and J lost 8; bases outside the gene matches: 10. Germline V gene lookup returns CDR1 ENHRY and CDR2 SYGVKD. CDR3 coding DNA: TGTGCCATCAGTGGACAGGGGGCGGAAGGGACGGGGGAGCTGTTTTTT. Its protein is CAISGQGAEGTGELFF.

This clonotype was found many times. V and J are TRBV12-5 and TRBJ2-3; D possibly corresponds to TRBD1 (5 bases). Germline CDR1 is LGHNT and CDR2 is FRNRAP. The CDR3 is 17 residues long. The ends were cut back, 1 base at V and 3 bases at J, with 17 bases in the middle. CDR3 sequence reads: CASGLGAGALSTDTQYF. The CDR3 nucleotides read TGTGCTAGTGGTTTGGGGGCTGGGGCTCTGTCGACAGATACGCAGTATTTT.

This clonotype was picked up many times. The chain links TRBV5-1 to TRBJ2-1; 9 bases line up with TRBD2. V trimming: 5 bases; J trimming: 7 bases; junction bases outside the gene matches: 7. The germline V gene encodes CDR1 SGHRS and CDR2 YFSETQ. This CDR3 comprises 14 residues. CDR3: CASSIAGVRNEQFF. DNA for the CDR3: TGCGCCAGCAGTATAGCGGGAGTGAGAAATGAGCAGTTCTTC. The complete variable domain, with remaining parts taken from reference TRBV5-1 and TRBJ2-1, reads KAGVTQTPRYLIKTRGQQVTLSCSPISGHRSVSWYQQTPGQGLQFLFEYFSETQRNKGNFPGRFSGRQFSNSRSEMNVSTLELGDSALYLCASSIAGVRNEQFFGPGTRLTVL.

This clonotype appeared many times. V is TRBV28 and J is TRBJ2-6; 10 nucleotides match TRBD1. J gave up 0 bases and V 9 bases, and 11 bases lay outside the gene matches. Germline V gene sequence: CDR1 MDHEN, CDR2 SYDVKM. This CDR3 is 18 amino acids long. This chain's CDR3 is CASTRWDRGTSGANVLTF. The CDR3 bases are TGTGCCAGTACCCGCTGGGACAGGGGCACCTCTGGGGCCAACGTCCTGACTTTC.

Comments on this clonotype: A much larger clone lies one base from this, so it may be a read error. V gene TRBV28 combines with J gene TRBJ2-7; 11 nucleotides match TRBD1. Unmatched junction bases numbered 10, after V lost 6 bases and J lost 9 bases. The CDR3 is 14 residues long. CDR1 and CDR2 (germline): MDHEN, SYDVKM. The CDR3 nucleotides read TGTGCCAGCAGGGGGGACAGGGGGAGTTTACTGCAGTACTTC. It is translated as CASRGDRGSLLQYF.

The table lists this clonotype with many counts. V is TRBV2 and J is TRBJ2-5, with 7 bases identical to TRBD1. Germline values: CDR1 SNHLY, CDR2 FYNNEI. This CDR3 has 15 amino acids. V was clipped by 6 bases and J by 2 bases; unmatched bases: 9. CDR3 sequence: CASSEQGTQQETQYF. The CDR3, as DNA: TGTGCCAGCAGCGAACAGGGGACGCAGCAAGAGACCCAGTACTTC.